This TCR beta chain was profiled in a study of cytomegalovirus exposure and HLA in healthy donors. Study conclusions and caveats: Researchers counted 164 TCR beta chains as cytomegalovirus-associated.

Researchers ran the PCR with 60 Vbeta and 13 Jbeta primers. Sequenced by immunoSEQ multiplex PCR; TCRdb stores in-frame clones only, minus some. The sample shows more than 150,000 clones, 87% of them seen only once. The CDR3 extends over 15 amino acids. Trimming cost V 5 bases and J 4 bases; bases outside gene matches: 4. Germline V gene sequence: CDR1 SGHTA, CDR2 FQGTGA. About this clone itself: Its antigen is as yet unknown.

The V gene is TRBV7-3, the J gene TRBJ2-1; 11 positions agree with TRBD1. This clonotype was sampled from a girl in the first two years of life in good health and CMV-seronegative. Sequencing input: PBMCs. The CDR3 sequence: CASSQGTGGYNEQFF. Written as DNA, the CDR3 is TGTGCCAGCAGCCAAGGGACAGGGGGGTACAATGAGCAGTTCTTC.